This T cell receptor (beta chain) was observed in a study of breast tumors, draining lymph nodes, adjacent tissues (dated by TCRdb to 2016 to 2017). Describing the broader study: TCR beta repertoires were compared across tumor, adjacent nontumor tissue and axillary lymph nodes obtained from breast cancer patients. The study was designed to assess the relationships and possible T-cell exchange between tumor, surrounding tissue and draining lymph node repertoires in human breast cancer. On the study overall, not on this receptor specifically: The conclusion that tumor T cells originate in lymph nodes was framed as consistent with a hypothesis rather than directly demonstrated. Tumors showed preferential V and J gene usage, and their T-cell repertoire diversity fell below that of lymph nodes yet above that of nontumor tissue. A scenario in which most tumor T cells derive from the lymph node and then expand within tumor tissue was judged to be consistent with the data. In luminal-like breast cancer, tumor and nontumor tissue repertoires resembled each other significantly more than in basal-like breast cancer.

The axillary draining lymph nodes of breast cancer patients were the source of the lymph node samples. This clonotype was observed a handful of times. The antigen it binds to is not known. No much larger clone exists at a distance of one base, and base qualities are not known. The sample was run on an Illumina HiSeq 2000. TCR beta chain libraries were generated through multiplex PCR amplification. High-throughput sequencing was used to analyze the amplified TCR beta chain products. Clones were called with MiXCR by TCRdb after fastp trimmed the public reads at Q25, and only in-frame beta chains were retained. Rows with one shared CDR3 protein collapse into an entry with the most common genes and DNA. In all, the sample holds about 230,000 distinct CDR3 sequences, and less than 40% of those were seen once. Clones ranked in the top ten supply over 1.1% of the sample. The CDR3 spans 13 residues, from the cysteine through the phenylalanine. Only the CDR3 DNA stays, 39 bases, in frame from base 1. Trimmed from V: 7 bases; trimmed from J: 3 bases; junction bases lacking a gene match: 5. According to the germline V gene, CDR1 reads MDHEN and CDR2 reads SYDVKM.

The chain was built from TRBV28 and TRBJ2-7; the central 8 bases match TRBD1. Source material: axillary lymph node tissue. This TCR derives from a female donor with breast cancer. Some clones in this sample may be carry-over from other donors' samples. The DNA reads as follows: TGTGCCAGCACCAGGACAGGGTTCTACGAGCAGTACTTC. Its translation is CASTRTGFYEQYF.